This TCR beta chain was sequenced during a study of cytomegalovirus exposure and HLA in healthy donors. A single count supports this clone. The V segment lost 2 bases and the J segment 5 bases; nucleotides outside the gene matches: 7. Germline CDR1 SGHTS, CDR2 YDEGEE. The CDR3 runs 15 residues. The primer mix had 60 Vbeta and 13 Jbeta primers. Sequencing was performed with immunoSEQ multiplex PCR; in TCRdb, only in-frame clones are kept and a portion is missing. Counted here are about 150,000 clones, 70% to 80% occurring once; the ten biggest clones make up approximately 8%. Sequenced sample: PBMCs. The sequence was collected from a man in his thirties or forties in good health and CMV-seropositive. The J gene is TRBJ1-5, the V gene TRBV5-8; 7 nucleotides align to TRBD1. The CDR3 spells CASSLLGGADQPQHF. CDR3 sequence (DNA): TGTGCCAGCAGCTTACTAGGGGGCGCGGATCAGCCCCAGCATTTT.